The rows below give T cell receptor beta chains drawn from one sample of a study of breast tumors, draining lymph nodes, adjacent tissues. MiXCR, run by TCRdb on the multiplex PCR reads, gives a single entry per CDR3 protein. The data contain around 15,000 distinct CDR3 sequences, around 50% of them singletons. Source material: tumor-adjacent breast tissue. These TCRs come from a female donor with breast cancer. Some clones in this sample may be carry-over from other donors' samples. CDR3s include the opening cysteine and the closing phenylalanine or tryptophan. A D gene is named only where the DNA matches it firmly. Clone size is shown for a subset of rows, as once, few, many or a class of expanded clone.

D	V	size	J	DNA	CDR3
NA	TRBV5-5	NA	TRBJ1-5	TGTGCCAGCAGCTCACTAGCGGGAGGGAGGACAGATACGCAGCATTTT	CASSSLAGGRTDTQHF
NA	TRBV7-9	NA	TRBJ2-7	TGTGCCAGCAGCACGGCCGGCAGGGGGGTCTTCTCCGAGCAGTACTTC	CASSTAGRGVFSEQYF
TRBD1	TRBV20-1	NA	TRBJ1-6	TGCAGTGCTAGTGGCGGACAGGTCGAGGGGAACCTCCACTTT	CSASGGQVEGNLHF
NA	TRBV12-3/TRBV12-4	NA	TRBJ2-7	TGTGCCAGCAGTTCACAGTACTACGAGCAGTACTTC	CASSSQYYEQYF
TRBD1	TRBV13	NA	TRBJ1-2	TGTGCCAGCAGCTTAGGGACAGGGGTCCCCTTGAACTATGGCTACACCTTC	CASSLGTGVPLNYGYTF
NA	TRBV29-1	NA	TRBJ2-7	TGCAGCGTTGAAGGGGGGCCTGCGCACTACGAGCAGTACTTC	CSVEGGPAHYEQYF
NA	TRBV7-3	many	TRBJ2-5	TGTGCCAGCAGCTTAAACGCAGGGGTTAAGGAGACCCAGTACTTC	CASSLNAGVKETQYF
TRBD2	TRBV6-2/TRBV6-3	many	TRBJ2-5	TGTGCCAGCAGCCTCGGGAGGGGAGCGGTACAAGAGACCCAGTACTTC	CASSLGRGAVQETQYF
NA	TRBV12-3/TRBV12-4	medium-sized	TRBJ1-2	TGTGCCAGCAGTTACGGATATGGCTACACCTTC	CASSYGYGYTF
TRBD2	TRBV7-9	NA	TRBJ2-5	TGTGCCAGCAGCTACTCCGGGACTAGCGGAGGGAGAGGGACCCAGTACTTC	CASSYSGTSGGRGTQYF
NA	TRBV5-1	medium-sized	TRBJ2-7	TGCGCCAGCAAAAGTCAGGCTAGCTCCTACGAGCAGTACTTC	CASKSQASSYEQYF
TRBD1	TRBV12-3/TRBV12-4	NA	TRBJ1-2	TGTGCCAGCACCCCCGGGACAGCCGGTCTTAACTATGGCTACACCTTC	CASTPGTAGLNYGYTF
TRBD1	TRBV3-1	few	TRBJ1-1	TGTGCCAGCAGCTACAGGGGTGGGAACACTGAAGCTTTCTTT	CASSYRGGNTEAFF
NA	TRBV12-3/TRBV12-4	many	TRBJ2-2	TGTGCCAGCAGTTTAAGGCAGGGAAACACCGGGGAGCTGTTTTTT	CASSLRQGNTGELFF
NA	TRBV5-5	medium-sized	TRBJ1-6	TGTGCCAGCAGCTTACAGGACAATTCACCCCTCCACTTT	CASSLQDNSPLHF
NA	TRBV20-1	NA	TRBJ2-7	TGCAGTGCTAATCGGGACACTGCCTACGAGCAGTACTTC	CSANRDTAYEQYF
NA	TRBV29-1	few	TRBJ1-2	TGCAGCGTTGAAGATTACTCCGGCGCCTATGGCTACACCTTC	CSVEDYSGAYGYTF
NA	TRBV7-2	many	TRBJ2-5	TGTGCCAGCAGCCCACAGTGGGGGGGGCACCAAGAGACCCAGTACTTC	CASSPQWGGHQETQYF
NA	TRBV12-3/TRBV12-4	few	TRBJ1-4	TGTGCCAGCAGCGTCCGGGATCCACAGGGAGCGGGGGGTGAAAAACTGTTTTTT	CASSVRDPQGAGGEKLFF
TRBD1	TRBV7-2	NA	TRBJ1-2	TGTGCCAGCAGCTTAGCTCCGGGACAGGCGCCTACTAACTATGGCTACACCTTC	CASSLAPGQAPTNYGYTF
TRBD2	TRBV7-2	NA	TRBJ2-7	TGTGCCAGCAGCTCCTCGGCTAGCGGTCCCTACGAGCAGTACTTC	CASSSSASGPYEQYF
NA	TRBV12-3/TRBV12-4	few	TRBJ1-5	TGTGCCAGCAGTTTCTCCCTTGGTGAGCCCCAGCATTTT	CASSFSLGEPQHF
NA	TRBV7-9	medium-sized	TRBJ2-5	TGTGCCAGCAGCTTAACCGCCGAAAGATCTCGAGGGACCCAGTACTTC	CASSLTAERSRGTQYF
TRBD2	TRBV11-2	many	TRBJ2-3	TGTGCCAGCAGTTTGGGGTTGGGGGGGACAGATACGCAGTATTTT	CASSLGLGGTDTQYF
NA	TRBV5-6	NA	TRBJ2-3	TGTACCAGCAGCTTGGGACGGGGATGGGATACGCAGTATTTT	CTSSLGRGWDTQYF
NA	TRBV12-3/TRBV12-4	medium-sized	TRBJ2-7	TGTGCCAGCAGTTTCGCCGAAGCCTACGAGCAGTACTTC	CASSFAEAYEQYF
TRBD2	TRBV20-1	NA	TRBJ2-3	TGCAGTGCTGATCCCGGGACTAGCTCGGGCACAGATACGCAGTATTTT	CSADPGTSSGTDTQYF
NA	TRBV5-1	many	TRBJ2-2	TGCGCCAGCAGCTTGGCCCCCGGGAGCGGGAACACCGGGGAGCTGTTTTTT	CASSLAPGSGNTGELFF
NA	TRBV7-2	NA	TRBJ2-5	TGTGCCAGCACCCAAGAGACCCAGTACTTC	CASTQETQYF
NA	TRBV6-5	many	TRBJ2-5	TGTGCCAGCAGTTACCGAACCCCCGCAGAGAAAGACGACCAGTACTTC	CASSYRTPAEKDDQYF
NA	TRBV19	once	TRBJ1-6	TGTGCCAGTACCCGTTTTGGGTCACCCCTCCACTTT	CASTRFGSPLHF
NA	TRBV10-1	medium-sized	TRBJ1-2	TGCGCCAGCAGTTCGGATCGAACCCGGGGCTACACCTTC	CASSSDRTRGYTF
NA	TRBV3-1	many	TRBJ2-1	TGTGCCAGCAGCCACCAGGCTGAGCAGTTCTTC	CASSHQAEQFF
NA	TRBV9	once	TRBJ2-7	TGTGCCAGCAGCACCGGGGACGCTACCTACGAGCAGTACTTC	CASSTGDATYEQYF
NA	TRBV10-3	once	TRBJ1-5	TGTGCCATCAGTGGGGCAGATAGCAATCAGCCCCAGCATTTT	CAISGADSNQPQHF
NA	TRBV12-3/TRBV12-4	medium-sized	TRBJ2-7	TGTGCCAGCAGGGGGACACCCAACGAGCAGTACTTC	CASRGTPNEQYF
NA	TRBV7-2	medium-sized	TRBJ2-7	TGTGCCAGCAGCTTAATGAGGGCTGGGTACGAGCAGTACTTC	CASSLMRAGYEQYF
TRBD1	TRBV6-5	NA	TRBJ2-5	TGTGCCAGCAGTTATCGGGGACAGTTACAAGAGACCCAGTACTTC	CASSYRGQLQETQYF
NA	TRBV10-1	once	TRBJ2-1	TGCGCCAACAAGACCTACAATGAGCAGTTCTTC	CANKTYNEQFF
TRBD2	TRBV4-2	NA	TRBJ2-1	TGTGCCAGCAGCCAGGGGACTAGGCATGCCAATGAGCAGTTCTTC	CASSQGTRHANEQFF
NA	TRBV9	medium-sized	TRBJ2-7	TGTGCCAGCAGCGTAGCCGGGGCGCGTGAGCAGTACTTC	CASSVAGAREQYF
TRBD2	TRBV7-2	many	TRBJ2-6	TGTGCCAGCAGCTTAGGTTGGACTAGCGGGAGGTCTGGGGCCAACGTCCTGACTTTC	CASSLGWTSGRSGANVLTF
NA	TRBV14	NA	TRBJ1-2	TGCGCCAGCAGCCGACGGCGATGGAGCTATGGCTACACCTTC	CASSRRRWSYGYTF
NA	TRBV4-3	medium-sized	TRBJ2-1	TGCGCCAGCAGCCAAGATGGGGTGGGCAGGTACAATGAGCAGTTCTTC	CASSQDGVGRYNEQFF
NA	TRBV11-1	once	TRBJ2-2	TGTGCCAGCAGCTTAGTAACTCAGGGGACCGGGGAGCTGTTTTTT	CASSLVTQGTGELFF
TRBD2	TRBV29-1	NA	TRBJ2-1	TGCAGCGTCGAAGGGACTAGCGGGAGGAACAATGAGCAGTTCTTC	CSVEGTSGRNNEQFF
TRBD2	TRBV12-5	NA	TRBJ2-2	TGTGCTAGTGGTTTGGGGACTAGCGGGACCGGGGAGCTGTTTTTT	CASGLGTSGTGELFF
TRBD1	TRBV25-1	NA	TRBJ1-2	TGTGCCAGCAGTGGGACAGGGTATGGCTACACCTTC	CASSGTGYGYTF
TRBD2	TRBV2	NA	TRBJ2-2	TGTGCCAGCAGAAAAACTAGCGGGAGACTCTCCGGGGAGCTGTTTTTT	CASRKTSGRLSGELFF
NA	TRBV7-8	NA	TRBJ1-2	TGTGCCAGCAGCTTAGAGGGCTATGGCTACACCTTC	CASSLEGYGYTF
TRBD1	TRBV30	many	TRBJ1-2	TGTGCCGGGACAGGGGTTAACTATGGCTACACCTTC	CAGTGVNYGYTF
NA	TRBV5-4	many	TRBJ1-1	TGTGCCAGCAGCTTGGGAGGCCCGGTAAACCTTGAAGCTTTCTTT	CASSLGGPVNLEAFF